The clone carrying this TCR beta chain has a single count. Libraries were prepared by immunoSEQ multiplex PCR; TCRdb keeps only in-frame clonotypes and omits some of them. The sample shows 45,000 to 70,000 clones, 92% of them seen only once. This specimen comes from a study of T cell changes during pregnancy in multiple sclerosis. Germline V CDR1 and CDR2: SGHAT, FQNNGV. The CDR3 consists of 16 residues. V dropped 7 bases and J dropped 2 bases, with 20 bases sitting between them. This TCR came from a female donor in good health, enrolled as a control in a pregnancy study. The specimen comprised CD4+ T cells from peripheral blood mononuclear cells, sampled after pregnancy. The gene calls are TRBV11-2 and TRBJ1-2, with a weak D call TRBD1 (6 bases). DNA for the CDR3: TGTGCCAGCATCAAAGGTTTGGGGGCAGGAAACTATGGCTACACCTTC. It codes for CASIKGLGAGNYGYTF.